This T cell receptor (beta chain) was retrieved from a study of response to subunit inactivated influenza vaccine. The CDR3 loop spans 13 amino acids. Germline CDR1 is SQVTM and CDR2 is ANQGSEA. The J segment lost 5 bases and the V segment lost 5 bases, leaving 3 bases of the junction unmatched. From the RT-PCR reads, TCRdb called clonotypes with MiXCR, one entry per CDR3 protein. The sample includes about 530,000 distinct CDR3 sequences, about 11% of them seen just once. This clonotype has more than one count but fewer than ten. The chain links TRBV29-1 to TRBJ2-3, with TRBD2 matching over 11 bases. This clonotype was obtained from a man over 45 who received an inactivated influenza vaccine. The sequences come from PBMCs from blood, collected on the day of vaccination. DNA for the CDR3: TGCAGCGTTAGGGGACTAGCGGTAGATACGCAGTATTTT. Protein sequence: CSVRGLAVDTQYF.